The clone carrying this TCR beta chain was seen a handful of times. Its antigen is currently unknown. The germline gives CDR1 DFQATT, CDR2 SNEGSKA (reference sequence). The V segment lost 5 bases and the J segment 3 bases; nucleotides outside the gene matches: 4. The CDR3 is made up of 14 amino acids. A previously described protocol, modified, built RNA-based TCR cDNA libraries. TCRdb passed the 5' RACE reads through MiXCR, listing each CDR3 protein once. Of 350,000 to 400,000 distinct CDR3 sequences listed, more than 25% are singletons. The data belong to a study of identical twins' blood T cells. Study results and caveats: Top TCRbeta clonotypes were shared more with twin than unrelated donors. Out-of-frame TCRbeta clonotypes reportedly had markedly more similar V usage in twins than unrelated donors. Twins shared about as many clonotypes as their cloneset sizes predicted.

This rearrangement joins TRBV20-1 to TRBJ2-3; 11 bases line up with TRBD2. The sequence came from a woman aged 18 to 55 in good health. The material sequenced was PBMCs. CDR3 amino acids: CSAPTSGVTDTQYF. For the CDR3, the DNA is TGCAGTGCTCCGACTAGCGGGGTTACAGATACGCAGTATTTT.